This entry is about one TCR beta chain. This sample was taken from a study of blood T cell repertoires in COVID-19. The wider study: Donors in the United States, Italy and Spain gave samples during acute or convalescent COVID-19. PBMCs, B-cell-depleted T cells, or T cells were the source of the cDNA or gDNA that made up the material.

Methods used by the authors: Counts of nucleated cells, estimated from reference gene primer amplification, were obtained. The assay was immunoSEQ multiplex PCR, and TCRdb's table has in-frame clones only and misses some. The DNA gave D and trimming, while V, J and clone size come from that table. The data hold about 200,000 clones, with around 79% observed a single time. J was trimmed by 4 bases and V by 5 bases; bases with no gene match: 10. CDR3 length: 16 amino acids. In germline, CDR1 is LGHDT, CDR2 YNNKEL (reference sequence). The receptor's source is a woman aged 40 to 50 with COVID-19, enrolled during active disease. The rearrangement uses TRBV3-1 (or the pseudogene TRBV3-2) and TRBJ1-3, with TRBD1 identical over 8 bases. The sequencing input was peripheral blood. In DNA, the CDR3 is TGTGCCAGCAGCAACATGCCCCAGGGGGCAGGAAACACCATATATTTT. The encoded protein is CASSNMPQGAGNTIYF.